A selection of T cell receptor beta chains follows, all from one sample in a study of molecular identifiers for immune sequencing clone quantification. Each CDR3 protein gets one entry after TCRdb re-called the PCR reads with MiXCR. The repertoire holds some 590,000 distinct CDR3 sequences, with about 25% as singletons. Sequencing input: naive CD8+ T cells from blood, with Jurkat cell RNA spiked in. These receptors originate from a human donor in good health. Some libraries in this study had Jurkat cell RNA spiked in. CDR3s include the opening cysteine and the closing phenylalanine or tryptophan. The D gene is left open where the match is weak. Only some rows state a clone size, as once, few, many or a class for expanded clones.

d_call j_call v_call clone_size cdr3_aa cdr3_nt
NA TRBJ2-7 TRBV5-1 NA CASSFYPGAYEQYF TGCGCCAGCAGCTTCTACCCGGGGGCGTACGAGCAGTACTTC
TRBD1 TRBJ2-1 TRBV23-1 NA CAPRSKEGDRARNEQFF TGCGCCCCACGGTCGAAAGAGGGGGACAGGGCTCGCAATGAGCAGTTCTTC
NA TRBJ2-5 TRBV12-3/TRBV12-4 many CASGGGLQETQYF TGTGCCTCTGGTGGGGGACTCCAAGAGACCCAGTACTTC
NA TRBJ2-1 TRBV5-1 many CASSSRLDNEQFF TGCGCCAGCAGCTCAAGACTAGACAATGAGCAGTTCTTC
NA TRBJ1-4 TRBV19 NA CASSLLISGNRNEKLFF TGTGCCAGTAGTCTCTTAATCTCCGGGAACAGGAATGAAAAACTGTTTTTT
NA TRBJ1-1 TRBV19 few CASRLGSRGLNTEAFF TGTGCCAGTAGGCTGGGTTCCAGGGGATTGAACACTGAAGCTTTCTTT
NA TRBJ2-7 TRBV5-6 NA CASSNTFYTPNEQYF TGTGCCAGCAGCAACACCTTTTATACCCCCAACGAGCAGTACTTC
NA TRBJ1-1 TRBV4-3 many CASSQDRGLGTEAFF TGCGCCAGCAGCCAAGATAGGGGGTTGGGCACTGAAGCTTTCTTT
NA TRBJ2-5 TRBV7-7 few CASSPYRQETQYF TGTGCCAGCAGCCCCTACCGACAAGAGACCCAGTACTTC
NA TRBJ2-4 TRBV2 NA CTSNSPGNLAKNIQNF TGTACCAGCAATTCCCCGGGGAATCTAGCCAAAAACATTCAGAACTTC
TRBD1 TRBJ1-4 TRBV7-9 few CASSSRGAGGSEKLFF TGTGCCAGCAGCTCGAGGGGGGCAGGGGGAAGTGAAAAACTGTTTTTT
NA TRBJ1-5 TRBV5-5 many CASSLIGEVHQPQHF TGTGCCAGCAGCTTAATAGGAGAGGTACATCAGCCCCAGCATTTT
NA TRBJ2-2 TRBV4-3 many CASSQDFASNTGELFF TGCGCCAGCAGCCAAGATTTTGCTTCGAACACCGGGGAGCTGTTTTTT
TRBD1 TRBJ1-5 TRBV7-2 many CASSSGTGYQPQHF TGTGCCAGCAGCTCCGGGACAGGGTATCAGCCCCAGCATTTT
NA TRBJ2-5 TRBV19 few CASNRPAAKRGTQYF TGTGCCAGCAATCGCCCCGCCGCCAAAAGAGGGACCCAGTACTTC
TRBD2 TRBJ2-1 TRBV4-3 NA CASSPWTSNYNEQFF TGCGCCAGCAGCCCCTGGACTAGCAACTACAATGAGCAGTTCTTC
TRBD1 TRBJ2-3 TRBV7-9 many CASSSTGSGADTQYF TGTGCCAGCAGCTCGACAGGGTCTGGCGCAGATACGCAGTATTTT
NA TRBJ1-5 TRBV27 many CASGSLLPGGSNQPQHF TGTGCCAGCGGTTCCCTACTCCCAGGTGGTAGCAATCAGCCCCAGCATTTT
TRBD1 TRBJ1-2 TRBV12-3/TRBV12-4 NA CASSFGVGQGAVGYTF TGTGCCAGCAGTTTCGGGGTCGGACAGGGGGCGGTTGGCTACACCTTC
TRBD2 TRBJ2-1 TRBV12-3/TRBV12-4 NA CASSLGGLAGGEQFF TGTGCCAGCAGTTTAGGAGGACTAGCGGGAGGTGAGCAGTTCTTC
TRBD1 TRBJ1-1 TRBV7-9 many CASSRPGTVEAFF TGTGCCAGCAGCCGCCCTGGGACAGTTGAAGCTTTCTTT
TRBD1 TRBJ2-3 TRBV11-2 few CASSLDRVGTDTQYF TGTGCCAGCAGCCTGGACAGGGTAGGCACAGATACGCAGTATTTT
TRBD1 TRBJ2-1 TRBV7-2 few CASSLKGQSSYNEQFF TGTGCCAGCAGCTTAAAGGGACAGAGCTCCTACAATGAGCAGTTCTTC
NA TRBJ2-4 TRBV5-6 many CASSGAGSAIQYF TGTGCCAGCAGCGGTGCAGGGTCAGCCATTCAGTACTTC
NA TRBJ2-3 TRBV30 many CAWSSGGISTDTQYF TGTGCCTGGAGTTCCGGGGGTATTAGCACAGATACGCAGTATTTT
TRBD1 TRBJ2-7 TRBV30 NA CAWGQGAYEQYF TGTGCCTGGGGACAGGGGGCATACGAGCAGTACTTC
NA TRBJ2-2 TRBV3-1 NA CASSQDRGAGTGELLF TGTGCCAGCAGCCAAGACAGGGGGGCAGGCACCGGGGAGCTGCTTTTT
NA TRBJ2-2 TRBV18 many CASSKTGGVNTGELFF TGTGCCAGCTCAAAGACAGGCGGCGTGAACACCGGGGAGCTGTTTTTT
TRBD2 TRBJ2-3 TRBV6-2/TRBV6-3 many CASKTSGDLPDTQYF TGTGCCAGCAAGACTAGCGGGGACCTCCCAGATACGCAGTATTTT
NA TRBJ2-7 TRBV7-9 NA CASGLEPLPNNEQYF TGTGCCAGCGGCTTAGAGCCCCTCCCCAACAATGAGCAGTACTTC
TRBD1 TRBJ2-2 TRBV6-5 NA CASRPDRGTGELFF TGTGCCAGCAGACCGGACAGGGGCACCGGGGAGCTGTTTTTT
NA TRBJ1-4 TRBV2 NA CASSGIVGVANEKLFF TGTGCCAGCAGTGGCATTGTGGGGGTGGCTAATGAAAAACTGTTTTTT
NA TRBJ2-2 TRBV7-9 few CASSLEGIYTGELFF TGTGCCAGCAGCTTAGAAGGGATTTACACCGGGGAGCTGTTTTTT
TRBD1 TRBJ1-5 TRBV12-3/TRBV12-4 many CASSNRTGRQPQHF TGTGCCAGCAGTAACCGGACAGGGCGGCAGCCCCAGCATTTT
TRBD1 TRBJ2-2 TRBV10-3 few CASRTGVTGELFF TGTGCCTCCCGGACAGGGGTTACCGGGGAGCTGTTTTTT
TRBD1 TRBJ2-1 TRBV12-3/TRBV12-4 NA CASSSPVTGGSYNEQFF TGTGCCAGCAGTTCGCCTGTGACAGGGGGCTCCTACAATGAGCAGTTCTTC
NA TRBJ2-1 TRBV14 many CASTPRGSYNEQFF TGTGCCAGCACCCCCAGGGGCTCCTACAATGAGCAGTTCTTC
NA TRBJ2-7 TRBV27 NA CASSSTGTSPYEQYF TGTGCCAGCAGTTCTACCGGGACTTCTCCCTACGAGCAGTACTTC
NA TRBJ2-3 TRBV6-6 many CASSRGDTDTQYF TGTGCCAGCAGCAGGGGGGACACAGATACGCAGTATTTT
NA TRBJ2-1 TRBV7-9 many CASSLAWSRGEQFF TGTGCCAGCAGCTTAGCGTGGTCAAGGGGTGAGCAGTTCTTC
NA TRBJ1-1 TRBV7-9 many CAVPGLMNTEAFF TGTGCCGTCCCGGGCCTAATGAACACTGAAGCTTTCTTT
NA TRBJ2-1 TRBV30 many CAWSVGTFQFF TGTGCCTGGAGTGTAGGGACCTTCCAGTTCTTC
TRBD2 TRBJ2-3 TRBV20-1 many CSARDGTSGVSTDTQYF TGCAGTGCTAGAGATGGGACTAGCGGGGTTAGCACAGATACGCAGTATTTT
NA TRBJ2-7 TRBV7-9 NA CASSLSMEQGSYEQYF TGTGCCAGCAGCTTATCCATGGAACAGGGCTCCTACGAGCAGTACTTC
NA TRBJ2-5 TRBV4-1 few CASSQVGNSAETQYF TGCGCCAGCAGCCAAGTAGGGAATTCGGCTGAGACCCAGTACTTC
TRBD2 TRBJ2-3 TRBV27 few CASSFGPSGGDTQYF TGTGCCAGCAGTTTTGGTCCTAGCGGGGGAGATACGCAGTATTTT